These 20 T cell receptor beta chains originate from one sample sequenced in a study of tumor-infiltrating lymphocytes in localized non-small cell lung cancer. Using immunoSEQ multiplex PCR, the repertoire was profiled, and TCRdb retains in-frame clones only, with some absent. The sample carries tens of thousands of clones, approximately 64% recorded once. The sequencing sample was made of lung tumor tissue. These receptors all stem from a human donor with non-small cell lung cancer.

This clone was observed a single time. The genes are TRBV7-2 and TRBJ2-7, with TRBD2 matching 11 bases. Per the germline V gene, CDR1 is SGHTA and CDR2 is FQGNSA. V shed 3 bases, J shed 7 bases, and the junction held 5 bases outside the gene matches. The CDR3 runs 14 residues. DNA of the CDR3: TGTGCCAGCAGCTTCGGGACTAGCGGTCTTGAGCAGTACTTC. This codes for CASSFGTSGLEQYF.

The chain couples TRBV11-2 to TRBJ2-3; tentatively, D is TRBD2 (6 bases). Germline V gene lookup returns CDR1 SGHAT and CDR2 FQNNGV. CDR3 size: 16 residues. V lost 2 bases, J lost 0 bases, and 12 bases lay in between. CDR3 nucleotides: TGTGCCAGCAGCTTACGACTAGTGGCTAGCACAGATACGCAGTATTTT. It encodes CASSLRLVASTDTQYF.

V gene TRBV7-3 combines with J gene TRBJ2-1; 7 bases align to TRBD1. The CDR3 contains 17 residues. The germline gives CDR1 SGHTA, CDR2 FQGTGA. The trim removed 5 bases at V and 0 bases at J, leaving 10 bases unmatched. CDR3 loop: CASSQRAGTASYNEQFF. DNA of the CDR3: TGTGCCAGCAGCCAAAGGGCTGGGACAGCCTCCTACAATGAGCAGTTCTTC. Full variable domain (outside the CDR3, taken from reference TRBV7-3 and TRBJ2-1): GAGVSQTPSNKVTEKGKYVELRCDPISGHTALYWYRQSLGQGPEFLIYFQGTGAADDSGLPNDRFFAVRPEGSVSTLKIQRTERGDSAVYLCASSQRAGTASYNEQFFGPGTRLTVL.

V gene TRBV27 combines with J gene TRBJ2-7; D tentatively reads TRBD1 or TRBD2 (5 bases each). Deletions cut 3 bases from V and 7 bases from J, with 13 bases between. Germline CDR1 and CDR2: MNHEY and SMNVEV (reference sequence). This CDR3 has 13 amino acids. In DNA, the CDR3 is TGTGCCAGCAGTTTTAGGGACGGACTGGAGCAGTACTTC. It translates to CASSFRDGLEQYF.

The chain uses TRBV7-6 and TRBJ2-7, with D possibly being TRBD1 (5 bases). The CDR3 runs to 14 residues. CDR1 SGHVS and CDR2 FNYEAQ come from the germline V gene. V lost 5 bases, J lost 1 base, and 12 bases lay in between. The CDR3 DNA follows: TGTGCCAGCAGCCCCCTGACAGATTCCTACGAGCAGTACTTC. Translated, it gives CASSPLTDSYEQYF.

This clone was seen just once. The chain couples TRBV15 to TRBJ2-7; possible D gene TRBD1, 6 bases. The V gene's germline CDR1 is LNHNV and CDR2 YYDKDF (reference sequence). V was cut by 5 bases and J by 6 bases, with 23 bases left in between. The CDR3 length is 16 residues. CDR3 protein: CATSARLTYRVREQYF. CDR3 coding DNA: TGTGCCACCAGCGCCCGACTCACTTACAGGGTGCGCGAGCAGTACTTC.

The V gene is TRBV9, the J gene TRBJ2-3; 8 bases are shared with TRBD1. V was pared by 5 bases and J by 0 bases, with 8 bases of the junction left unmatched. This CDR3 comprises 16 residues. Germline lookup yields CDR1 SGDLS and CDR2 YYNGEE. The CDR3: CASRKGQGSSTDTQYF. CDR3 in DNA: TGTGCCAGCAGAAAAGGACAGGGATCTAGCACAGATACGCAGTATTTT.

By share of the sample, this clone is medium-sized (0.01 to 0.1%). The chain combines TRBV10-2 with TRBJ1-1; D gene unclear. V gave up 3 bases and J gave up 5 bases, with 10 bases separating them. The CDR3 consists of 13 residues. Germline V gene data show CDR1 as WSHSY and CDR2 as SAAADI. DNA for the CDR3: TGCGCCAGCAGTGACTTTGACGGAACTGAAGCTTTCTTT. Translating it yields CASSDFDGTEAFF.

Only a few counts were recorded for this clone. The chain joins TRBV15 to TRBJ1-4, with D tentatively TRBD1 (5 bases). Deletions cut 3 bases from V and 2 bases from J, with 7 bases between. The CDR3 spans 14 residues. The germline V gene encodes CDR1 LNHNV and CDR2 YYDKDF (reference sequence). CDR3 in DNA: TGTGCCACCAGCAGGGACATTACTAATGAAAAACTGTTTTTT. This codes for CATSRDITNEKLFF.

This clone has a single count. The J gene is TRBJ2-1, the V gene TRBV7-3; D unresolved. The CDR3 is 15 amino acids. V lost 3 bases, J lost 4 bases, and 13 bases lay in between. The V gene's germline CDR1 is SGHTA and CDR2 FQGTGA. The CDR3 bases are TGTGCCAGCAGCTTGTCTAGGGCTTTTTACAATGAGCAGTTCTTC. Its protein product is CASSLSRAFYNEQFF.

This clone was seen a few times. DNA for the CDR3: TGTGCCAGCTCACCTCTAACGGCGGCTGAAGCTTTCTTT. Amino acid sequence: CASSPLTAAEAFF. This chain uses TRBV18 with TRBJ1-1, with unresolved D. Trimming left V 3 bases short and J 6 bases short, with 11 bases between. In germline, CDR1 is KGHSH, CDR2 LQKENI. The CDR3 is made up of 13 amino acids.

The V gene is TRBV7-9, the J gene TRBJ1-1; D possibly corresponds to TRBD1 (5 bases). With 2 bases removed from V and 7 bases from J, the gap between germline ends came to 8 bases. Germline V gives CDR1 SEHNR, CDR2 FQNEAQ (reference sequence). The CDR3 spans 12 residues. The CDR3 is CASSLWTIEAFF. CDR3 bases: TGTGCCAGCAGCTTATGGACAATTGAAGCTTTCTTT.

The genes are TRBV10-3 and TRBJ2-7, with TRBD2 matching over 8 bases. Germline V lookup: CDR1 ENHRY, CDR2 SYGVKD. J lost 5 bases, V lost 7 bases, and 7 bases had no gene match. The CDR3 is 13 residues long. The CDR3 region is CAIKREPLDEQYF. In DNA, the CDR3 is TGTGCCATCAAGCGGGAGCCCCTCGACGAGCAGTACTTC.

This sequence joins TRBV5-1 and TRBJ1-1; the D gene is possibly TRBD1 (6 bases). Germline CDR1 and CDR2: SGHRS and YFSETQ. V lost 4 bases and J 7 bases, leaving 17 bases between the germline ends. The length of the CDR3 is 14 residues. CDR3 nucleotide sequence: TGCGCCAGCAGCCCCGGGACAAGTTATATTGAAGCTTTCTTT. Protein product: CASSPGTSYIEAFF.

This clone was seen once. The chain uses TRBV19 and TRBJ1-1; tentative D call: TRBD1 (6 bases). Germline V CDR1 and CDR2: LNHDA, SQIVND (reference sequence). Trimming left V 3 bases short and J 4 bases short, with 18 bases between. The CDR3 length is 16 residues. CDR3 bases: TGTGCCAGTAGTATCCTACTGGGGGCAGGAGGCACTGAAGCTTTCTTT. It specifies CASSILLGAGGTEAFF.

This clone was counted only a few times. The rearrangement uses TRBV7-6 and TRBJ1-5; no clear D. V lost 3 bases and J 6 bases, leaving 9 bases between the germline ends. CDR1 is SGHVS, CDR2 FNYEAQ, per germline. The CDR3 has 13 amino acids. The DNA of the CDR3 is TGTGCCAGCAGCTTGGCAGCTTCTCAGCCCCAGCATTTT. Its protein is CASSLAASQPQHF.

V is TRBV19 and J is TRBJ2-3; possibly TRBD2 for D (5 bases). V shed 2 bases and J shed 1 base, with 16 bases lying between them. This CDR3 is 17 amino acids long. Germline V lookup: CDR1 LNHDA, CDR2 SQIVND (reference sequence). The CDR3 loop reads CASSINPPGVGTDTQYF. CDR3 bases: TGTGCCAGTAGTATAAACCCTCCCGGGGTAGGCACAGATACGCAGTATTTT.

V usage is TRBV19 and J usage is TRBJ2-5, with D perhaps given as TRBD1 or TRBD2 (5 bases each). This CDR3 spans 13 amino acids. V gave up 4 bases and J gave up 4 bases, with 10 bases separating them. From germline, CDR1 is LNHDA and CDR2 SQIVND (reference sequence). This chain's CDR3 is CASSTEGRETQYF. For the CDR3, the DNA is TGTGCCAGTAGTACTGAGGGGCGAGAGACCCAGTACTTC. The whole variable domain, remainder taken from reference TRBV19 and TRBJ2-5, is DGGITQSPKYLFRKEGQNVTLSCEQNLNHDAMYWYRQDPGQGLRLIYYSQIVNDFQKGDIAEGYSVSREKKESFPLTVTSAQKNPTAFYLCASSTEGRETQYFGPGTRLLVL.

In its sample, this clone was seen once. This sequence joins TRBV6-1 and TRBJ2-1; perhaps TRBD2 as D (5 bases). Per germline, CDR1 MNHNS and CDR2 SASEGT. The CDR3 has 13 amino acids. Trimming took 2 bases from V and 6 from J, leaving 8 bases between them. CDR3 nucleotide sequence: TGTGCCAGCAGTGAATGGGCGGGCAATGAGCAGTTCTTC. It is translated as CASSEWAGNEQFF.

The chain combines TRBV10-3 with TRBJ1-3; TRBD1 might be the D (5 bases). Germline V gene sequence: CDR1 ENHRY, CDR2 SYGVKD. V lost 6 bases and J 3 bases, leaving 12 bases between the germline ends. The CDR3 extends over 14 amino acids. For the CDR3, the DNA is TGTGCCATCAGGAGACAGCAAGTTGGAAACACCATATATTTT. This translates into CAIRRQQVGNTIYF.